This T cell receptor beta chain came from a study of tumor-infiltrating lymphocytes in primary liver carcinoma. Study in general: The neoplasms were of stage T1-T3 N0M0, with dimensions of 4.2 to 10 cm across. Study-wide points: Being bulk and unsorted, samples allowed no CD4+ and CD8+ repertoire comparison. Tumors and blood were compared for top-250-clone fraction, and tumors had the significantly higher value (p = 0.039).

The researchers obtained blood RNA from unsorted whole blood and also extracted germline DNA. A constant-region primer served to make TCR beta cDNA from around 500 ng total RNA. TCR beta libraries came from three nested multiplex PCR rounds using slightly modified ARM-PCR. Via MiXCR, TCRdb re-called the multiplex PCR reads, giving one row per CDR3 protein. The sample records about 310,000 distinct CDR3 sequences, roughly 60% being singletons. A word on this clonotype: What it binds is not known.

The origin of this receptor is a man aged 40-49 years with primary liver carcinoma and hepatitis B virus infection. The sample was peripheral blood.

This CDR3 reads CASSQDLVSRETQYF. CDR3 DNA sequence: TGTGCCAGCAGCCAAGATCTAGTTTCTCGGGAGACCCAGTACTTC. The chain couples TRBV4-2 to TRBJ2-5; unclear D gene. V was clipped by 0 bases and J by 5 bases, with 13 bases between them. The germline V gene encodes CDR1 LGHNA and CDR2 YNFKEQ. CDR3 length: 15 amino acids.